The 27 T cell receptor beta chains given below trace back to one sample, sequenced in a study of blood T cell repertoires in COVID-19. Measured with immunoSEQ multiplex PCR; TCRdb has only the in-frame clones, and not every one. Among approximately 170,000 clones listed, more than 85% were seen once. The material sequenced was peripheral blood. The receptors were gathered from a woman aged 80 or over with COVID-19, enrolled during active disease.

The chain recombines TRBV28 with TRBJ1-3; D possibly corresponds to TRBD1 (6 bases). This CDR3 has 13 residues. Germline values: CDR1 MDHEN, CDR2 SYDVKM. V lost 8 bases, J lost 8 bases, and 16 bases lay in between. The CDR3, as DNA: TGTGCCAGCCTTGACAGGAGCCCGCACACCATATATTTT. As protein: CASLDRSPHTIYF.

The CDR3 region has the DNA TGTGCCAGCAGCGTTTATTCGGACACTGAAGCTTTCTTT. The encoded protein is CASSVYSDTEAFF. V usage is TRBV9 and J usage is TRBJ1-1; D uncertain. V lost 2 bases and J lost 3, with 8 bases in between. CDR3 length: 13 amino acids. CDR1 is SGDLS and CDR2 is YYNGEE in the germline V gene.

The chain links TRBV9 to TRBJ1-3, with 11 positions matching TRBD1. Losses at the gene ends were 2 bases for V and 0 bases for J; bases not matched to a gene: 10. The CDR3 length is 19 residues. Germline CDR1 reads SGDLS; CDR2 reads YYNGEE. For the CDR3, the DNA is TGTGCCAGCAGCGTCCGGGACAGGGGGTTCGCCGACTCTGGAAACACCATATATTTT. Translated, it gives CASSVRDRGFADSGNTIYF.

The V and J genes are TRBV6-5 and TRBJ2-5; 11 bases are shared with TRBD2. Germline CDR1 is MNHEY and CDR2 is SVGAGI. The CDR3 extends over 14 amino acids. The trim removed 6 bases at V and 5 bases at J, leaving 5 bases unmatched. The chain's CDR3 is CASRSSGRQETQYF. CDR3 bases: TGTGCCAGCAGGTCTAGCGGGAGGCAGGAGACCCAGTACTTC.

To note about this clone: A junction end diverges from the germline sequence, so it may reflect a read error. The rearrangement links TRBV7-7 to TRBJ2-1; D not certain. Germline CDR1 reads SSHAT; CDR2 reads FNYEAQ (reference sequence). This CDR3 has 11 amino acids. The CDR3 protein is CASSSRYEQFF. CDR3 coding DNA: TGTGCTAGCAGTTCGAGGTATGAGCAGTTCTTC.

The chain links TRBV5-1 to TRBJ2-1; perhaps TRBD1 as D (9 bases). Germline V gives CDR1 SGHRS, CDR2 YFSETQ. V dropped 3 bases and J dropped 4 bases, with 23 bases sitting between them. The CDR3 consists of 18 residues. DNA of the CDR3: TGCGCCAGCAGCTCCGGGACAGGGATACTAGCGGCTTACAATGAGCAGTTCTTC. Amino acid sequence: CASSSGTGILAAYNEQFF.

The genes are TRBV2 and TRBJ2-1; D might be TRBD1 (6 bases). V was trimmed by 6 bases and J by 1 base, leaving 16 bases between them. The CDR3 totals 16 residues. From germline, CDR1 is SNHLY and CDR2 FYNNEI. CDR3 residues: CASSRSRGISYNEQFF. DNA of the CDR3: TGTGCCAGCAGCCGCAGTAGGGGGATTTCCTACAATGAGCAGTTCTTC.

This sequence joins TRBV28 and TRBJ1-2, with 12 bases that match TRBD1. CDR1 MDHEN and CDR2 SYDVKM come from the germline V gene. The ends lost 6 bases at V and 4 bases at J; junction bases unmatched: 3. The CDR3 sequence is 14 residues long. CDR3 residues: CASSMGQGAYGYTF. DNA of the CDR3: TGTGCCAGCAGCATGGGACAGGGGGCCTATGGCTACACCTTC.

V usage is TRBV19 and J usage is TRBJ1-1, with a weak D call TRBD1 (6 bases). CDR3 length: 15 residues. Per germline, CDR1 LNHDA and CDR2 SQIVND (reference sequence). Trimming took 5 bases from V and 1 from J, leaving 14 bases between them. The CDR3 DNA sequence: TGTGCCAGTAGTTTTGGGGACACGGGGAACACTGAAGCTTTCTTT. This encodes CASSFGDTGNTEAFF.

The chain combines TRBV5-4 with TRBJ2-1; TRBD1 is a possible D gene (6 bases). The V gene's germline CDR1 is SGHNT and CDR2 YYREEE (reference sequence). The CDR3 contains 14 residues. V dropped 1 base and J dropped 2 bases, with 7 bases sitting between them. The CDR3 bases are TGTGCCAGCAGCTTGCAGGGGCCCTACAATGAGCAGTTCTTC. Its protein product is CASSLQGPYNEQFF. Filled out from reference TRBV5-4 and TRBJ2-1, the complete variable domain reads ETGVTQSPTHLIKTRGQQVTLRCSSQSGHNTVSWYQQALGQGPQFIFQYYREEENGRGNFPPRFSGLQFPNYSSELNVNALELDDSALYLCASSLQGPYNEQFFGPGTRLTVL.

CDR3 nucleotides: TGTGCCAGTCGATATAGGGACAGGGGGCTATTCGGAAACACCATATATTTT. Protein: CASRYRDRGLFGNTIYF. The V and J genes are TRBV28 and TRBJ1-3; 12 nucleotides align to TRBD1. This CDR3 has 17 amino acids. Germline CDR1 MDHEN, CDR2 SYDVKM. The V segment lost 9 bases and the J segment 4 bases; nucleotides outside the gene matches: 13.

V usage is TRBV7-9 and J usage is TRBJ1-3; a possible D gene is TRBD1 (5 bases). The CDR3 sequence is 15 residues long. V lost 5 bases and J lost 3, with 14 bases in between. Per the germline V gene, CDR1 is SEHNR and CDR2 is FQNEAQ (reference sequence). CDR3 DNA sequence: TGTGCCAGCAGCGAGGGGTGGGGAGGTGGAAACACCATATATTTT. Its protein is CASSEGWGGGNTIYF.

The chain links TRBV4-3 to TRBJ1-3, with TRBD1 as a possible D gene (6 bases). Germline V gene lookup returns CDR1 LGHNA and CDR2 YSLEER. The germline V and J ends were trimmed by 2 bases and 2 bases, with 13 bases remaining between them. The CDR3 has 16 amino acids. DNA for the CDR3: TGCGCCAGCAGCCAATCGGAACAGGGTACTGGAAACACCATATATTTT. It codes for CASSQSEQGTGNTIYF.

The chain recombines TRBV15 with TRBJ1-1; perhaps TRBD1 as D (5 bases). Trimming cost V 5 bases and J 10 bases, with 17 bases left between them. The CDR3 runs to 13 residues. Germline loops: CDR1 LNHNV, CDR2 YYDKDF (reference sequence). In DNA, the CDR3 is TGTGCCACCAGCGATGGAGCAGGGAGGTCAGCTTTCTTT. This encodes CATSDGAGRSAFF.

The V call is TRBV15, the J call TRBJ1-4; no firm D call. The germline V gene encodes CDR1 LNHNV and CDR2 YYDKDF (reference sequence). The CDR3 is 16 residues long. Between the trimmed V and J ends, which lost 0 bases and 8 bases, there was a span of 16 bases. The CDR3 coding sequence is TGTGCCACCAGCAGAGAACGGGGAGAAACGACGGAAAAACTGTTTTTT. It is translated as CATSRERGETTEKLFF.

CDR3 amino acids: CASDRAGRSYEQYF. The CDR3 DNA reads TGTGCCAGCGACAGAGCAGGGAGGTCCTACGAGCAGTACTTC. The V gene is TRBV6-5, the J gene TRBJ2-7, with D perhaps TRBD2 (6 bases). Per germline, CDR1 MNHEY and CDR2 SVGAGI. V was shortened by 8 bases and J by 1 base, with 15 bases between the two germline ends. CDR3 length equals 14 residues.

The rearrangement links TRBV5-4 to TRBJ2-7; 7 bases fit TRBD1. The CDR3 is 14 amino acids. CDR1 SGHNT and CDR2 YYREEE come from the germline V gene (reference sequence). With 0 bases clipped from V and 1 base from J, the junction kept 1 base outside the gene matches. This chain's CDR3 is CASSLGGQSYEQYF. In nucleotides, the CDR3 is TGTGCCAGCAGCTTGGGGGGACAGTCCTACGAGCAGTACTTC. Complete variable domain (other parts from reference TRBV5-4 and TRBJ2-7): ETGVTQSPTHLIKTRGQQVTLRCSSQSGHNTVSWYQQALGQGPQFIFQYYREEENGRGNFPPRFSGLQFPNYSSELNVNALELDDSALYLCASSLGGQSYEQYFGPGTRLTVT.

The chain links TRBV9 to TRBJ1-6; D is perhaps TRBD1 (6 bases). Germline CDR1 SGDLS, CDR2 YYNGEE. The CDR3 has 12 amino acids. The germline V and J ends were trimmed by 6 bases and 6 bases, with 7 bases remaining between them. In nucleotides, the CDR3 is TGTGCCAGCAACAGGGCTAATTCACCCCTCCACTTT. It encodes CASNRANSPLHF.

The gene calls are TRBV6-2 or TRBV6-3 and TRBJ1-1; 7 bases are shared with TRBD1. CDR1 and CDR2 from the germline V gene are MNHEY and SVGEGT. V lost 6 bases to trimming and J lost 1 base; unmatched junction nucleotides: 5. CDR3 length equals 14 residues. The CDR3 region is CASSRRDRNTEAFF. Here the CDR3 DNA reads TGTGCCAGCAGCCGCCGGGACAGGAACACTGAAGCTTTCTTT.

The chain has TRBV3-1 (or the pseudogene TRBV3-2) and TRBJ2-1, with 14 nucleotides matching TRBD2. Germline V gene data show CDR1 as LGHDT and CDR2 as YNNKEL (reference sequence). The length of the CDR3 is 20 residues. The trim removed 0 bases at V and 2 bases at J, leaving 9 bases unmatched. The CDR3 sequence: CASSQDLSGTSGRAYNEQFF. The CDR3 DNA follows: TGTGCCAGCAGCCAAGATTTGAGTGGGACTAGCGGGAGAGCCTACAATGAGCAGTTCTTC.

The chain is built from TRBV19 and TRBJ1-1; D is unclear. The CDR3 has 14 amino acids. V was shortened by 5 bases and J by 1 base, with 11 bases between the two germline ends. Germline assignment: CDR1 LNHDA and CDR2 SQIVND (reference sequence). CDR3 protein: CASSVPGSNTEAFF. CDR3 DNA: TGTGCCAGTAGTGTCCCGGGATCGAACACTGAAGCTTTCTTT.

The V call is TRBV7-2, the J call TRBJ2-2, with D possibly TRBD1 on 6 matching bases. With 4 bases removed from V and 6 bases from J, the gap between germline ends came to 15 bases. Germline CDR1 is SGHTA and CDR2 is FQGNSA. The CDR3 is 15 amino acids. The chain's CDR3 is CASSSNAGTPGELFF. Written as DNA, the CDR3 is TGTGCCAGCAGCTCCAACGCCGGGACACCCGGGGAGCTGTTTTTT.

In its sample, this clone was seen many times. The rearrangement joins TRBV18 to TRBJ1-2, with unresolved D. With 1 base removed from V and 7 bases from J, the gap between germline ends came to 7 bases. Germline V gene lookup returns CDR1 KGHSH and CDR2 LQKENI. This CDR3 comprises 12 residues. The CDR3 loop is CASSPRGGGYTF. CDR3 DNA: TGTGCCAGCTCACCACGCGGAGGTGGCTACACCTTC.

This sequence joins TRBV28 and TRBJ1-1, with D hard to call. CDR3 size: 14 residues. Germline values: CDR1 MDHEN, CDR2 SYDVKM. The V end lost 1 base, the J end lost 2 bases, and 8 bases lay between the germline ends. CDR3 DNA sequence: TGTGCCAGCAGTTTATTCCCCACTAACACTGAAGCTTTCTTT. Translation gives CASSLFPTNTEAFF.

The rearrangement uses TRBV19 and TRBJ2-7; 13 positions match TRBD2. V shed 3 bases and J 6 bases; nucleotides not matched to a gene: 14. In germline, CDR1 is LNHDA, CDR2 SQIVND (reference sequence). CDR3 length: 18 residues. The CDR3 bases are TGTGCCAGTAGTATGATGGGGACTAGCGGGATACTCCCCCTCGAGCAGTACTTC. Translating it yields CASSMMGTSGILPLEQYF. The full variable domain, completed using reference TRBV19 and TRBJ2-7, is DGGITQSPKYLFRKEGQNVTLSCEQNLNHDAMYWYRQDPGQGLRLIYYSQIVNDFQKGDIAEGYSVSREKKESFPLTVTSAQKNPTAFYLCASSMMGTSGILPLEQYFGPGTRLTVT.

The V and J genes are TRBV24-1 and TRBJ2-4; weak D call: TRBD1 (7 bases). V gave up 7 bases and J gave up 2 bases, with 14 bases separating them. Germline V lookup: CDR1 KGHDR, CDR2 SFDVKD. The CDR3 totals 15 residues. CDR3 coding DNA: TGTGCCACCAGCCAGGGGGGCGCTTCCAAAAACATTCAGTACTTC. Translation gives CATSQGGASKNIQYF.

This chain joins TRBV27 and TRBJ1-1, with a weak D call TRBD1 (6 bases). CDR1 MNHEY and CDR2 SMNVEV come from the germline V gene (reference sequence). This CDR3 has 13 residues. The V gene lost 7 bases and the J gene lost 5 bases, with 14 bases spanning the gap. CDR3 in DNA: TGTGCCAGCAAATATGGGGGGGCTACTGAAGCTTTCTTT. The encoded protein is CASKYGGATEAFF.